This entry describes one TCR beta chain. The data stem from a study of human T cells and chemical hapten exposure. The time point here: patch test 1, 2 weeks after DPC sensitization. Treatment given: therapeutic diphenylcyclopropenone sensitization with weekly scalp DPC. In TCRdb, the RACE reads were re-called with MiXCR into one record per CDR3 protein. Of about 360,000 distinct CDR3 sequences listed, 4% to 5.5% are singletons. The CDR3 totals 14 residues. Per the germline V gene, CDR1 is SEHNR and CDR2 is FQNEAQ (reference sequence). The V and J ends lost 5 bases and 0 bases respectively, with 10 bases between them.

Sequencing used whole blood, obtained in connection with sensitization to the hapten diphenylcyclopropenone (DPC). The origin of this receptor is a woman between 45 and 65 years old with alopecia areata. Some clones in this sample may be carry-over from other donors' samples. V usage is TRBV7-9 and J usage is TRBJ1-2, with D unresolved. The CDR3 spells CASSRSGANYGYTF. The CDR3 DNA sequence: TGTGCCAGCAGCCGCTCTGGCGCTAACTATGGCTACACCTTC.